Listed here are 27 T cell receptor beta chains from one sample, sequenced in a study of technical replicates of blood from a few donors. Profiling relied on immunoSEQ multiplex PCR, and the TCRdb table lists in-frame clones only, not all of them. Of 75,000 to 100,000 clones in the sample, roughly 95% are singletons; the top ten hold 0.3% to 0.35%. The sample was T cells isolated from PBMCs. The receptor source for this set is a human donor in good health.

The gene calls are TRBV19 and TRBJ2-1, with a tentative D call TRBD1 (6 bases). The germline V gene has CDR1 LNHDA and CDR2 SQIVND (reference sequence). The CDR3 runs 12 residues. V was shortened by 4 bases and J by 7 bases, with 8 bases between the two germline ends. The CDR3 bases are TGTGCCAGTAGTACAGGGGTGAATGAGCAGTTCTTC. Amino acids: CASSTGVNEQFF.

This rearrangement joins TRBV19 to TRBJ2-7; tentatively, D is TRBD1 (5 bases). V was shortened by 10 bases and J by 0 bases, with 16 bases between the two germline ends. Germline V gene sequence: CDR1 LNHDA, CDR2 SQIVND (reference sequence). There are 14 residues in the CDR3. The CDR3 sequence is CATAGQSSSYEQYF. The CDR3 DNA reads as TGTGCCACCGCCGGACAATCGTCCTCCTACGAGCAGTACTTC.

The V and J genes are TRBV4-2 and TRBJ2-7; 14 positions match TRBD2. This CDR3 is built from 16 residues. CDR1 and CDR2 (germline): LGHNA, YNFKEQ. V lost 4 bases to trimming and J lost 4 bases; unmatched junction nucleotides: 6. CDR3: CASSPRGLAGDYEQYF. The CDR3 nucleotides are TGTGCCAGCAGCCCGCGGGGACTAGCGGGAGATTACGAGCAGTACTTC.

V gene TRBV20-1 combines with J gene TRBJ2-1; D gene unclear. The V end lost 3 bases, the J end lost 5 bases, and 5 bases lay between the germline ends. The CDR3 is 11 amino acids. Germline V gene sequence: CDR1 DFQATT, CDR2 SNEGSKA (reference sequence). DNA of the CDR3: TGCAGTGCTAGCGGTAACAATGAGCAGTTCTTC. It codes for CSASGNNEQFF.

V is TRBV5-4 and J is TRBJ2-5, with 12 nucleotides matching TRBD2. The V and J ends lost 2 bases and 1 base, in that order; junction bases with no gene match: 3. CDR1 is SGHNT and CDR2 is YYREEE in the germline V gene (reference sequence). CDR3 length equals 16 residues. CDR3 in amino acids: CASSLGLAGIQETQYF. The CDR3 DNA is TGTGCCAGCAGCTTAGGACTAGCGGGAATCCAAGAGACCCAGTACTTC. Full variable domain (missing parts from reference TRBV5-4 and TRBJ2-5): ETGVTQSPTHLIKTRGQQVTLRCSSQSGHNTVSWYQQALGQGPQFIFQYYREEENGRGNFPPRFSGLQFPNYSSELNVNALELDDSALYLCASSLGLAGIQETQYFGPGTRLLVL.

The chain is built from TRBV19 and TRBJ2-2; D is uncertain. The V end was cut by 6 bases, the J end by 3 bases, with 8 bases between. The CDR3 length is 13 residues. CDR1 LNHDA and CDR2 SQIVND come from the germline V gene (reference sequence). The CDR3 reads CASRFLDTGELFF. In DNA form, the CDR3 reads TGTGCCAGTAGATTCCTAGACACCGGGGAGCTGTTTTTT.

V usage is TRBV19 and J usage is TRBJ2-7; 8 bases are a match to TRBD2. Per germline, CDR1 LNHDA and CDR2 SQIVND (reference sequence). CDR3 length: 14 amino acids. Trimming cost V 5 bases and J 4 bases; bases outside gene matches: 7. CDR3 nucleotides: TGTGCCAGTAGTTTAACAGGCGGGGGGTACGAGCAGTACTTC. It encodes CASSLTGGGYEQYF.

This clone was counted once. J is TRBJ2-1 and V is TRBV9; tentative D call: TRBD2 (6 bases). CDR1 and CDR2 from the germline V gene are SGDLS and YYNGEE. This CDR3 contains 14 residues. V was cut by 0 bases and J by 7 bases, with 11 bases left in between. The CDR3 sequence is CASSVAGGVNEQFF. The CDR3 DNA is TGTGCCAGCAGCGTAGCCGGGGGAGTGAATGAGCAGTTCTTC. Drawing the rest from reference TRBV9 and TRBJ2-1, the complete variable domain is DSGVTQTPKHLITATGQRVTLRCSPRSGDLSVYWYQQSLDQGLQFLIQYYNGEERAKGNILERFSAQQFPDLHSELNLSSLELGDSALYFCASSVAGGVNEQFFGPGTRLTVL.

The chain is built from TRBV4-1 and TRBJ2-7; TRBD1 agrees at 10 bases. This CDR3 contains 18 residues. Germline loops: CDR1 MGHRA, CDR2 YSYEKL. Unmatched junction bases numbered 11, after V lost 3 bases and J lost 0 bases. CDR3 in amino acids: CASSQIFRTGGGSYEQYF. DNA of the CDR3: TGCGCCAGCAGCCAGATATTCCGGACAGGGGGAGGCTCCTACGAGCAGTACTTC.

This clone was seen a single time. The chain recombines TRBV29-1 with TRBJ2-1; TRBD1 matches at 7 bases. Germline V gives CDR1 SQVTM, CDR2 ANQGSEA. CDR3 length equals 11 residues. The V gene end was trimmed by 8 bases and the J gene end by 6 bases; junction bases not matched to a gene: 4. The CDR3 DNA reads as TGCAGCCCGAGGACAGGCAATGAGCAGTTCTTC. Translation gives CSPRTGNEQFF.

This sequence joins TRBV15 and TRBJ1-2; D remains unclear. This CDR3 comprises 13 residues. Trimming took off 0 bases at V and 5 bases at J, with 7 bases between the two ends. Germline V CDR1 and CDR2: LNHNV, YYDKDF (reference sequence). This chain's CDR3 is CATSRELVYGYTF. The CDR3 bases are TGTGCCACCAGCAGAGAATTAGTATATGGCTACACCTTC.

The V call is TRBV30, the J call TRBJ1-5; the D is unclear. Deletions cut 7 bases from V and 2 bases from J, with 12 bases between. Germline assignment: CDR1 GTSNPN and CDR2 SVGIG (reference sequence). The CDR3 contains 13 residues. The CDR3 region is CAYLRRGNQPQHF. The CDR3 nucleotides read TGTGCCTACTTACGCCGGGGCAATCAGCCCCAGCATTTT. The whole variable domain, filled in from reference TRBV30 and TRBJ1-5, reads SQTIHQWPATLVQPVGSPLSLECTVEGTSNPNLYWYRQAAGRGLQLLFYSVGIGQISSEVPQNLSASRPQDRQFILSSKKLLLSDSGFYLCAYLRRGNQPQHFGDGTRLSIL.

The J gene is TRBJ2-1, the V gene TRBV5-1, with D hard to call. The V end was cut by 1 base, the J end by 0 bases, with 8 bases between. Looked up from germline, CDR1 is SGHRS and CDR2 is YFSETQ. The CDR3 runs 15 residues. CDR3 coding DNA: TGCGCCAGCAGCTTGACCGGGTACTCCTACAATGAGCAGTTCTTC. Translation gives CASSLTGYSYNEQFF.

This sequence joins TRBV30 and TRBJ2-4; 9 bases align to TRBD1. Trimming at V came to 3 bases and at J to 0 bases, leaving 3 bases not matched to a gene. The germline gives CDR1 GTSNPN, CDR2 SVGIG (reference sequence). The CDR3 consists of 15 residues. DNA of the CDR3: TGTGCCTGGAGGGGACAGGGACTAGCCAAAAACATTCAGTACTTC. This encodes CAWRGQGLAKNIQYF.

The chain employs TRBV5-8 and TRBJ1-5, with 7 bases matching TRBD1. This CDR3 is 17 amino acids long. Germline CDR1 is SGHTS and CDR2 is YDEGEE. V lost 2 bases, J lost 5 bases, and 13 bases stayed unmatched. The CDR3 protein is CASSFFTGTANDQPQHF. The CDR3 bases are TGTGCCAGCAGCTTCTTTACCGGGACAGCCAACGATCAGCCCCAGCATTTT.

J is TRBJ1-2 and V is TRBV27, with D possibly TRBD1 on 6 matching bases. The CDR3 runs to 13 residues. V lost 1 base and J 8 bases, leaving 11 bases between the germline ends. Germline CDR1 MNHEY, CDR2 SMNVEV (reference sequence). The CDR3 bases are TGTGCCAGCAGTTTATACAGGGCGAACGGCTACACCTTC. It specifies CASSLYRANGYTF.

This rearrangement joins TRBV11-2 to TRBJ2-1; D is ambiguous. The CDR3 is made up of 11 amino acids. Germline V gene lookup returns CDR1 SGHAT and CDR2 FQNNGV. V lost 6 bases and J 4 bases, leaving 4 bases between the germline ends. CDR3 loop: CASSEYNEQFF. The CDR3 region has the DNA TGTGCCAGCAGTGAGTACAATGAGCAGTTCTTC.

The V call is TRBV18, the J call TRBJ2-3; weak D call: TRBD1 (6 bases). The germline CDR1 and CDR2 sequences are KGHSH and LQKENI. The CDR3 has 16 amino acids. With 3 bases removed from V and 5 bases from J, the gap between germline ends came to 18 bases. The CDR3 protein is CASSPRIYRDQDTQYF. The DNA of the CDR3 is TGTGCCAGCTCACCTCGGATTTACAGGGATCAAGATACGCAGTATTTT. Filled out from reference TRBV18 and TRBJ2-3, the complete variable domain reads NAGVMQNPRHLVRRRGQEARLRCSPMKGHSHVYWYRQLPEEGLKFMVYLQKENIIDESGMPKERFSAEFPKEGPSILRIQQVVRGDSAAYFCASSPRIYRDQDTQYFGPGTRLTVL.

The chain has TRBV5-1 and TRBJ2-1, with TRBD2 matching over 12 bases. Per the germline V gene, CDR1 is SGHRS and CDR2 is YFSETQ. After removal of 4 bases from V and 7 bases from J, the junction contained 9 bases not matched to a gene. CDR3 size: 16 residues. Here the CDR3 DNA reads TGCGCCAGCAGCCGGTTGACTAGCGGGAGTTCTAATGAGCAGTTCTTC. Its protein product is CASSRLTSGSSNEQFF.

Here the CDR3 reads CATSRVPGYGYTF. As DNA, the CDR3 is TGTGCCACCAGCAGAGTACCCGGCTATGGCTACACCTTC. The gene calls are TRBV15 and TRBJ1-2; D is unclear. Germline V lookup: CDR1 LNHNV, CDR2 YYDKDF (reference sequence). The V and J ends lost 1 base and 4 bases respectively, with 7 bases between them. This CDR3 is built from 13 residues.

The rearrangement links TRBV28 to TRBJ2-3; D might be TRBD2 (5 bases). This CDR3 is 14 amino acids long. Per the germline V gene, CDR1 is MDHEN and CDR2 is SYDVKM. V was shortened by 2 bases and J by 6 bases, with 12 bases between the two germline ends. CDR3 coding DNA: TGTGCCAGCAGTTTAGCGGGCGGGTATGATACGCAGTATTTT. As protein: CASSLAGGYDTQYF.

This sequence joins TRBV18 and TRBJ2-6; TRBD1 matches at 7 bases. The germline CDR1 and CDR2 sequences are KGHSH and LQKENI. The CDR3 sequence is 16 residues long. J lost 4 bases, V lost 3 bases, and 6 bases had no gene match. CDR3 amino acids: CASSPPTGSGANVLTF. CDR3 DNA sequence: TGTGCCAGCTCACCGCCGACAGGGTCCGGGGCCAACGTCCTGACTTTC.

The genes are TRBV10-3 and TRBJ1-5; D ambiguous. Germline V gene lookup returns CDR1 ENHRY and CDR2 SYGVKD. V was clipped by 10 bases and J by 9 bases, with 19 bases between them. The CDR3 runs 13 residues. In DNA form, the CDR3 reads TGTGCCAGCAGGTCACAGCCTGTTGGGCCCCAGCATTTT. This gives the protein CASRSQPVGPQHF.

V gene TRBV28 combines with J gene TRBJ2-7, with a possible D match to TRBD1 (5 bases). The CDR3 runs to 12 residues. The V gene lost 4 bases and the J gene lost 6 bases, with 10 bases spanning the gap. Germline V gene data show CDR1 as MDHEN and CDR2 as SYDVKM. CDR3: CASSSRASEQYF. The CDR3 DNA reads TGTGCCAGCAGTTCCAGGGCGAGCGAGCAGTACTTC. Supplemented by reference TRBV28 and TRBJ2-7, the full variable domain reads DVKVTQSSRYLVKRTGEKVFLECVQDMDHENMFWYRQDPGLGLRLIYFSYDVKMKEKGDIPEGYSVSREKKERFSLILESASTNQTSMYLCASSSRASEQYFGPGTRLTVT.

This rearrangement joins TRBV10-3 to TRBJ2-5; 14 bases align to TRBD2. The germline V gene has CDR1 ENHRY and CDR2 SYGVKD. With V trimmed by 4 bases and J by 9 bases, 4 bases remained unmatched. This CDR3 is built from 14 residues. CDR3 coding DNA: TGTGCCATCAGTGGACTAGCGGGAGGGCCGCCCCAGTACTTC. Protein product: CAISGLAGGPPQYF.

V is TRBV2 and J is TRBJ2-4; TRBD2 agrees at 7 bases. J gave up 0 bases and V 4 bases, and 3 bases lay outside the gene matches. From germline, CDR1 is SNHLY and CDR2 FYNNEI. The CDR3 contains 15 residues. This chain's CDR3 is CASSGGGVAKNIQYF. The DNA for the CDR3 is TGTGCCAGCAGTGGGGGGGGTGTAGCCAAAAACATTCAGTACTTC.

This clone has only one observation. The chain is built from TRBV19 and TRBJ1-3; 7 bases line up with TRBD1. CDR3 size: 16 residues. Germline V gene sequence: CDR1 LNHDA, CDR2 SQIVND (reference sequence). The V and J ends lost 2 bases and 4 bases, in that order; junction bases with no gene match: 8. The CDR3 DNA follows: TGTGCCAGTAGTATAACTCGACAGGGTAACGGAAACACCATATATTTT. Protein sequence: CASSITRQGNGNTIYF.